A selection of T cell receptor beta chains follows, all from one sample in a study of cytomegalovirus exposure and HLA in healthy donors. The method was immunoSEQ multiplex PCR; TCRdb's version includes in-frame clones alone and lacks a portion of them. The profile shows under 200,000 clones, around three quarters of them singletons. The sequencing input was PBMCs. These receptors were taken from a woman aged 25 to 39 in good health and CMV-seronegative. Both conserved end residues are part of each CDR3. The D gene is left open where the match is weak. Expanded clones get a size class; other rows say once, few or many, or leave the size out.

J | D | V | size | CDR3 | DNA
TRBJ2-2 | - | TRBV11-2 | - | CASSPGTLPANTGELFF | TGTGCCAGCAGCCCCGGGACATTACCCGCGAACACCGGGGAGCTGTTTTTT
TRBJ2-1 | TRBD2 | TRBV11-2 | - | CASSFRGAGDNEQFF | TGTGCCAGCAGCTTTAGGGGAGCGGGGGACAATGAGCAGTTCTTC
TRBJ1-1 | TRBD1 | TRBV2 | - | CASSPTGGAGTEAFF | TGTGCCAGCAGTCCAACAGGGGGCGCCGGGACTGAAGCTTTCTTT
TRBJ1-4 | - | TRBV4-3 | few | CASSQDKETRGEKLFF | TGCGCCAGCAGCCAAGATAAAGAGACAAGGGGTGAAAAACTGTTTTTT
TRBJ1-5 | - | TRBV28 | - | CASSFSGGGLNQPQHF | TGTGCCAGCAGTTTTTCGGGTGGCGGACTCAATCAGCCCCAGCATTTT
TRBJ1-5 | - | TRBV6-1 | - | CASRQTELDQPQHF | TGTGCCAGCAGACAGACCGAGTTGGATCAGCCCCAGCATTTT
TRBJ2-5 | TRBD2 | TRBV28 | - | CASSSSGTKGKTQYF | TGTGCCAGCAGTTCATCCGGGACTAAGGGAAAGACCCAGTACTTC
TRBJ2-1 | TRBD2 | TRBV9 | - | CASSRKIAGSSYNEQFF | TGTGCCAGCAGCAGAAAGATAGCGGGGAGCTCCTACAATGAGCAGTTCTTC
TRBJ1-2 | TRBD1 | TRBV6-1 | - | CASSRTGEDGYTF | TGTGCCAGCAGTAGGACAGGGGAGGATGGCTACACCTTC
TRBJ1-2 | TRBD1 | TRBV5-4 | once | CASSLGTGEPYGYTF | TGTGCCAGCAGCTTGGGAACAGGGGAGCCCTATGGCTACACCTTC
TRBJ2-3 | TRBD2 | TRBV5-4 | few | CASSFSGRAGYGDTQYF | TGTGCCAGCAGCTTTAGCGGGAGGGCCGGTTACGGAGATACGCAGTATTTT
TRBJ2-7 | - | TRBV7-2 | few | CASSLSSKISYEQYF | TGTGCCAGCAGCTTATCGAGTAAGATATCCTACGAGCAGTACTTC
TRBJ2-7 | TRBD2 | TRBV7-6 | few | CASSSRTSGSGRYEQYF | TGTGCCAGCAGCTCCCGGACTAGCGGGAGCGGTCGTTACGAGCAGTACTTC
TRBJ1-2 | TRBD1 | TRBV6-4 | few | CASKPGQDSYGYTF | TGTGCCAGCAAACCGGGACAGGACTCCTATGGCTACACCTTC
TRBJ2-7 | TRBD1 | TRBV7-9 | - | CASSKRQGTLEQYF | TGTGCCAGCAGCAAAAGACAGGGAACACTCGAGCAGTACTTC
TRBJ1-2 | TRBD1 | TRBV5-1 | - | CASSLVTGGATKGYTF | TGCGCCAGCAGCCTGGTAACAGGGGGCGCGACTAAAGGCTACACCTTC
TRBJ1-2 | TRBD1 | TRBV11-3 | - | CASSPLWDRGNYGYTF | TGTGCCAGCAGCCCACTTTGGGACAGGGGCAACTATGGCTACACCTTC
TRBJ2-3 | TRBD2 | TRBV2 | - | CASRTSGTDTQYF | TGTGCCAGCCGGACTAGCGGCACAGATACGCAGTATTTT
TRBJ1-2 | - | TRBV9 | - | CASSKQGISPMGGYTF | TGTGCCAGCAGTAAACAGGGTATTTCCCCCATGGGAGGCTACACCTTC
TRBJ2-3 | TRBD2 | TRBV6-4 | - | CASSDSDGRTDTQYF | TGTGCCAGCAGTGACTCAGACGGGAGGACAGATACGCAGTATTTT
TRBJ1-4 | - | TRBV5-1 | few | CASSSFTNEKLFF | TGCGCCAGCAGCTCTTTTACTAATGAAAAACTGTTTTTT
TRBJ2-2 | TRBD2 | TRBV7-2 | - | CASSFSGTSPLGELFF | TGTGCCAGCAGCTTCTCCGGGACTAGTCCATTAGGGGAGCTGTTTTTT
TRBJ2-7 | - | TRBV18 | - | CASSPETQSYEQYF | TGTGCCAGCTCGCCGGAGACTCAGTCCTACGAGCAGTACTTC
TRBJ1-2 | TRBD1 | TRBV5-1 | - | CASSWDRSSYGYTF | TGCGCCAGCAGTTGGGACAGGTCTTCCTATGGCTACACCTTC
TRBJ2-7 | - | TRBV4-1 | few | CASSQDGGLILF | TGCGCCAGCAGCCAAGACGGGGGTCTAATCCTCTTC
TRBJ1-5 | - | TRBV5-1 | - | CASSLAGTLNQPQHF | TGCGCCAGCAGCCTGGCCGGGACACTGAATCAGCCCCAGCATTTT
TRBJ2-7 | - | TRBV19 | few | CASRGGGHEQYF | TGTGCCAGTAGAGGCGGGGGCCACGAGCAGTACTTC
TRBJ1-1 | TRBD1 | TRBV29-1 | - | CSVDEGDRKNTEAFF | TGCAGCGTTGATGAGGGGGACAGAAAGAACACTGAAGCTTTCTTT
TRBJ1-1 | - | TRBV6-6 | few | CASSLGQNYEAFF | TGTGCCAGCAGTTTAGGACAGAACTATGAAGCTTTCTTT
TRBJ2-1 | TRBD1 | TRBV2 | few | CASTGTGGDEQFF | TGTGCCAGCACCGGGACAGGGGGAGATGAGCAGTTCTTC
TRBJ1-5 | - | TRBV7-9 | - | CASSSIQGSNQPQHF | TGTGCCAGCAGCTCAATTCAGGGTAGCAATCAGCCCCAGCATTTT
TRBJ2-7 | - | TRBV19 | few | CASSIGGQRGYEQYF | TGTGCCAGTAGTATTGGAGGACAGAGGGGCTACGAGCAGTACTTC
TRBJ2-7 | TRBD2 | TRBV19 | - | CASSARDSGGEQYF | TGTGCCAGTAGTGCCAGGGACAGCGGGGGGGAGCAGTACTTC
TRBJ2-5 | TRBD1 | TRBV2 | - | CARGQGETQYF | TGTGCCAGGGGACAGGGGGAGACCCAGTACTTC
TRBJ2-7 | TRBD1 | TRBV18 | - | CASSPYNRDRAYEQYF | TGTGCCAGCTCACCGTATAACAGGGACAGAGCCTACGAGCAGTACTTC